This T cell receptor beta chain comes out of a study of CD8 T cells in Susac syndrome. V lost 5 bases, J lost 5 bases, and 8 bases stayed unmatched. Germline V gene lookup returns CDR1 SNHLY and CDR2 FYNNEI. The CDR3 is 14 amino acids. Random hexamers were used to reverse transcribe an amount of about 0.45 to 1 ug RNA. The TCR beta CDR3 was amplified by immunoSEQ multiplex PCR across 54 Vbeta, 13 Jbeta. TCRdb called the immunoSEQ multiplex PCR reads again in MiXCR, with one record for every CDR3 protein. This sample yields roughly 150,000 distinct CDR3 sequences, of which approximately 92% are seen a single time; around 0.13% belongs to the top ten. It was healthy donors who served as the controls, matched for age and sex.

The chain joins TRBV2 to TRBJ2-5; TRBD1 aligns across 7 bases. This receptor was taken from a human donor in good health. Source material: CD4+ T cells from PBMCs. CDR3 sequence: CASSPDRASETQYF. The CDR3 DNA sequence: TGTGCCAGCAGTCCAGACAGGGCCTCGGAGACCCAGTACTTC.